This T cell receptor beta chain originates from a study of blood T cell repertoires in COVID-19. This CDR3 has 14 amino acids. Germline-derived CDR1 and CDR2 are SGHRS and YFSETQ. The V and J ends lost 4 bases and 1 base, in that order; junction bases with no gene match: 4. Produced via immunoSEQ multiplex PCR; TCRdb's table is partial and in-frame only. The sample shows over 150,000 clones, about 88% of them seen only once. The source is a woman aged 60-70 years with COVID-19, enrolled during active disease. Material: peripheral blood. V and J are TRBV5-1 and TRBJ2-5, with 7 bases identical to TRBD2. The CDR3 sequence is CASSAGLPQETQYF. Written as DNA, the CDR3 is TGCGCCAGCAGCGCGGGACTACCCCAAGAGACCCAGTACTTC. Full variable domain (missing parts from reference TRBV5-1 and TRBJ2-5): KAGVTQTPRYLIKTRGQQVTLSCSPISGHRSVSWYQQTPGQGLQFLFEYFSETQRNKGNFPGRFSGRQFSNSRSEMNVSTLELGDSALYLCASSAGLPQETQYFGPGTRLLVL.